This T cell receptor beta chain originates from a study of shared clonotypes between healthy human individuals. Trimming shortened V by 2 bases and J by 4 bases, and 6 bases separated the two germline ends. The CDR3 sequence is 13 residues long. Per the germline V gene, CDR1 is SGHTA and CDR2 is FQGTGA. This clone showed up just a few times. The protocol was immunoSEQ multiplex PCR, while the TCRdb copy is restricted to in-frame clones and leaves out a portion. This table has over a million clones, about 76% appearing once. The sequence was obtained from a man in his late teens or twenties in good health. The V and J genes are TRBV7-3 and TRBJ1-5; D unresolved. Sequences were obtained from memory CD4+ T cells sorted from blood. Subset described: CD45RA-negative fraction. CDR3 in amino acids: CASSLGRNQPQHF. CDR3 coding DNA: TGTGCCAGCAGCTTAGGCAGGAATCAGCCCCAGCATTTT. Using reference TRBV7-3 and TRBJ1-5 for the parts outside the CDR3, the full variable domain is GAGVSQTPSNKVTEKGKYVELRCDPISGHTALYWYRQSLGQGPEFLIYFQGTGAADDSGLPNDRFFAVRPEGSVSTLKIQRTERGDSAVYLCASSLGRNQPQHFGDGTRLSIL.